These T cell receptor beta chains were read from a single sample in a study of early T cells in non-severe SARS-CoV-2 infection. Using its own MiXCR run on the 5' RACE reads, TCRdb lists one record per CDR3 protein. The sample yields about 67,000 distinct CDR3 sequences, under 14% seen once. The material sequenced was whole blood. The source of these receptors is an adult who was a healthcare worker with PCR-confirmed SARS-CoV-2 infection or an uninfected control (not recorded which). Each CDR3 is given with its conserved first and last residue. Fields, in order: CDR3 protein, CDR3 DNA, J gene, V gene, clone size, D gene. D genes are given only for firm matches. Not every row has a clone size; where given, it reads once, few, many or a size class.

CDR3aa: CACSRRSTSGYTF; CDR3nt: TGTGCCTGCAGCCGACGCAGCACGAGTGGCTACACCTTC; j_gene: TRBJ1-2; v_gene: TRBV30; abundance: few; d_gene: -
CDR3aa: CAAEPPTTSGEQYF; CDR3nt: TGTGCCGCAGAGCCCCCGACGACTTCGGGCGAGCAGTACTTC; j_gene: TRBJ2-7; v_gene: TRBV6-1; abundance: many; d_gene: -
CDR3aa: CASSLLGRGDEQFF; CDR3nt: TGTGCCAGCAGCCTTCTGGGACGCGGCGATGAGCAGTTCTTC; j_gene: TRBJ2-1; v_gene: TRBV7-8; abundance: -; d_gene: -
CDR3aa: CASSFKAGRLNSPLHF; CDR3nt: TGTGCCAGCAGTTTTAAGGCAGGTCGGTTAAATTCACCCCTCCACTTT; j_gene: TRBJ1-6; v_gene: TRBV27; abundance: many; d_gene: -
CDR3aa: CASSLGPGTDTQYF; CDR3nt: TGTGCCAGCAGCTTAGGTCCGGGCACAGATACGCAGTATTTT; j_gene: TRBJ2-3; v_gene: TRBV7-2; abundance: -; d_gene: -
CDR3aa: CASSGFRDPFSHGYTF; CDR3nt: TGTGCCAGCAGCGGTTTCCGGGACCCTTTCTCCCATGGCTACACCTTC; j_gene: TRBJ1-2; v_gene: TRBV9; abundance: once; d_gene: -
CDR3aa: CASSRGPEEDEQYF; CDR3nt: TGCGCCAGCAGCCGAGGGCCAGAGGAGGACGAGCAGTACTTC; j_gene: TRBJ2-7; v_gene: TRBV4-1; abundance: -; d_gene: -
CDR3aa: CSATDGQNYGYTF; CDR3nt: TGCAGTGCTACCGATGGTCAGAACTATGGCTACACCTTC; j_gene: TRBJ1-2; v_gene: TRBV20-1; abundance: many; d_gene: -
CDR3aa: CASSQDRHLERTYEQYF; CDR3nt: TGTGCCAGCAGCCAAGATAGGCATCTCGAGAGAACCTACGAGCAGTACTTC; j_gene: TRBJ2-7; v_gene: TRBV3-1; abundance: -; d_gene: -
CDR3aa: CASRSAMENEKLFF; CDR3nt: TGTGCCAGCAGATCGGCGATGGAAAATGAAAAACTGTTTTTT; j_gene: TRBJ1-4; v_gene: TRBV6-5; abundance: few; d_gene: -
CDR3aa: CASSLNGPGGETQYF; CDR3nt: TGTGCCAGCAGCCTAAATGGGCCTGGAGGAGAGACCCAGTACTTC; j_gene: TRBJ2-5; v_gene: TRBV11-2; abundance: many; d_gene: -
CDR3aa: CASSLQGANYGYTF; CDR3nt: TGTGCCAGCAGCCTACAGGGAGCTAACTATGGCTACACCTTC; j_gene: TRBJ1-2; v_gene: TRBV11-3; abundance: once; d_gene: -
CDR3aa: CASGLVRKDRTSYNEQFF; CDR3nt: TGTGCTAGTGGTTTGGTACGAAAAGACAGGACCTCCTACAATGAGCAGTTCTTC; j_gene: TRBJ2-1; v_gene: TRBV12-5; abundance: few; d_gene: -
CDR3aa: CAGPTVNGGYGYTF; CDR3nt: TGTGCCGGCCCGACAGTCAATGGTGGCTATGGCTACACCTTC; j_gene: TRBJ1-2; v_gene: TRBV30; abundance: many; d_gene: -
CDR3aa: CASSRGSITEAFF; CDR3nt: TGCGCCAGCAGCCGAGGGTCTATAACTGAAGCTTTCTTT; j_gene: TRBJ1-1; v_gene: TRBV4-1; abundance: few; d_gene: -
CDR3aa: CASSLSQGFYEQYF; CDR3nt: TGTGCCAGCAGCTTATCGCAGGGTTTCTACGAGCAGTACTTC; j_gene: TRBJ2-7; v_gene: TRBV11-2; abundance: -; d_gene: -
CDR3aa: CASGYGSGELFF; CDR3nt: TGTGCTAGTGGTTACGGGTCGGGGGAGCTGTTTTTT; j_gene: TRBJ2-2; v_gene: TRBV12-5; abundance: many; d_gene: -
CDR3aa: CASSPGHGKGEQYF; CDR3nt: TGCGCCAGCAGCCCCGGACACGGGAAAGGCGAGCAGTACTTC; j_gene: TRBJ2-7; v_gene: TRBV5-1; abundance: -; d_gene: -
CDR3aa: CASSLSTNYGYTF; CDR3nt: TGTGCCAGCAGCTTATCCACTAACTATGGCTACACCTTC; j_gene: TRBJ1-2; v_gene: TRBV7-9; abundance: few; d_gene: -
CDR3aa: CASSHRRTSTDTQYF; CDR3nt: TGTGCCAGCAGCCACCGGCGGACTAGCACAGATACGCAGTATTTT; j_gene: TRBJ2-3; v_gene: TRBV11-2; abundance: many; d_gene: -
CDR3aa: CASSSAMGSNQPQHF; CDR3nt: TGTGCCAGCAGTTCCGCCATGGGAAGCAATCAGCCCCAGCATTTT; j_gene: TRBJ1-5; v_gene: TRBV6-6; abundance: many; d_gene: -
CDR3aa: CASSRFTGDTEAFF; CDR3nt: TGTGCCAGCAGCCGTTTTACAGGGGACACTGAAGCTTTCTTT; j_gene: TRBJ1-1; v_gene: TRBV7-9; abundance: few; d_gene: TRBD1
CDR3aa: CASSFGGYTEAFF; CDR3nt: TGTGCCAGCAGCTTTGGAGGGTACACTGAAGCTTTCTTT; j_gene: TRBJ1-1; v_gene: TRBV7-2; abundance: few; d_gene: -
CDR3aa: CSAGRTSGYNEQFF; CDR3nt: TGCAGTGCGGGTCGGACTAGCGGTTACAATGAGCAGTTCTTC; j_gene: TRBJ2-1; v_gene: TRBV20-1; abundance: -; d_gene: TRBD2
CDR3aa: CATSEATSGYTDTQYF; CDR3nt: TGTGCCACCAGTGAGGCGACTAGCGGATACACAGATACGCAGTATTTT; j_gene: TRBJ2-3; v_gene: TRBV24-1; abundance: -; d_gene: TRBD2
CDR3aa: CSAIERQTFNYGYTF; CDR3nt: TGCAGTGCTATAGAAAGACAGACTTTTAACTATGGCTACACCTTC; j_gene: TRBJ1-2; v_gene: TRBV20-1; abundance: many; d_gene: -
CDR3aa: CASSVGPGARYNEQFF; CDR3nt: TGTGCCAGCAGCGTAGGTCCGGGAGCGCGTTACAATGAGCAGTTCTTC; j_gene: TRBJ2-1; v_gene: TRBV9; abundance: few; d_gene: -
CDR3aa: CASSSGQGDADTQYF; CDR3nt: TGTGCCAGCAGCTCGGGACAGGGAGACGCAGATACGCAGTATTTT; j_gene: TRBJ2-3; v_gene: TRBV7-3; abundance: few; d_gene: TRBD1